Shown below are 4 T cell receptor beta chains from a single sample sequenced in a study of OX40 agonist ivuxolimab in advanced cancers. Profiling relied on immunoSEQ multiplex PCR, and the TCRdb table lists in-frame clones only, not all of them. The sample lists 30,000 to 40,000 clones; 60% to 85% were seen once. The sample here was CD4+ or CD8+ T cells sorted from blood, taken in a trial of the OX40 agonist ivuxolimab. These receptors all stem from an adult with an advanced solid tumor such as melanoma, head and neck, liver or kidney cancer.

This clone turned up a few times. In the same sample, other DNA sequences code for this CDR3. This sequence joins TRBV19 and TRBJ2-5, with D possibly matching TRBD2 (5 bases). The CDR3 totals 13 residues. Germline CDR1 is LNHDA and CDR2 is SQIVND (reference sequence). The ends were cut back, 5 bases at V and 1 base at J, with 8 bases in the middle. The CDR3 DNA follows: TGTGCCAGTAGTTGGGCGGGCCAAGAGACCCAGTACTTC. Encoded protein: CASSWAGQETQYF.

The rearrangement links TRBV7-2 to TRBJ2-2; 7 bases are shared with TRBD2. Germline CDR1 SGHTA, CDR2 FQGNSA. The CDR3 is 17 amino acids. The V segment lost 3 bases and the J segment 0 bases; nucleotides outside the gene matches: 7. The CDR3 nucleotides are TGTGCCAGCAGCTTCCTATGGGGGGGGACGAACACCGGGGAGCTGTTTTTT. It specifies CASSFLWGGTNTGELFF.

The chain joins TRBV7-6 to TRBJ2-3, with D perhaps given as TRBD1 or TRBD2 (6 bases each). V was pared by 3 bases and J by 5 bases, with 9 bases between. Germline V gene sequence: CDR1 SGHVS, CDR2 FNYEAQ. This CDR3 has 13 residues. Here the CDR3 reads CASSFEGGDTQYF. DNA of the CDR3: TGTGCCAGCAGCTTCGAGGGGGGAGATACGCAGTATTTT.

The chain joins TRBV28 to TRBJ1-6, with D perhaps matching TRBD1 (6 bases). In germline, CDR1 is MDHEN, CDR2 SYDVKM. CDR3 length equals 17 residues. V lost 8 bases and J 6 bases, leaving 23 bases between the germline ends. CDR3 region: CASGGHDTSWGNSPLHF. The DNA of the CDR3 is TGTGCCAGCGGGGGACACGACACCTCCTGGGGTAATTCACCCCTCCACTTT.